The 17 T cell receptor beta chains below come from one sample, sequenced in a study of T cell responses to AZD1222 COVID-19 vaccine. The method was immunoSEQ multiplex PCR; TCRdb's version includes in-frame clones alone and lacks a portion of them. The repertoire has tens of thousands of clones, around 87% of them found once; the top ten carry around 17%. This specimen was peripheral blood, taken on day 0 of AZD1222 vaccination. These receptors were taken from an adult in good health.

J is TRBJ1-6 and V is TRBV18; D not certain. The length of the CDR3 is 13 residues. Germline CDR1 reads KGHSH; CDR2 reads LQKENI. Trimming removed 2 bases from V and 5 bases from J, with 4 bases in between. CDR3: CASSPENNSPLHF. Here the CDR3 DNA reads TGTGCCAGCTCACCAGAGAATAATTCACCCCTCCACTTT.

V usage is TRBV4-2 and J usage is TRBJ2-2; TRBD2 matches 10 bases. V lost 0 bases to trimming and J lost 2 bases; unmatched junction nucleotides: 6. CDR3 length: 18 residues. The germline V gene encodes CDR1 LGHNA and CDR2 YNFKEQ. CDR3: CASSQESSLAGNTGELFF. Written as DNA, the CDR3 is TGTGCCAGCAGCCAAGAGTCGTCACTAGCGGGAAACACCGGGGAGCTGTTTTTT.

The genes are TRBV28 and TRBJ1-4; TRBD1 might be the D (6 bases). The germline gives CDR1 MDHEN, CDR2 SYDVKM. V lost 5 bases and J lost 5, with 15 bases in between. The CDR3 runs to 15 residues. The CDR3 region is CASSISGTLNEKLFF. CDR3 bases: TGTGCCAGCAGTATATCTGGGACACTGAATGAAAAACTGTTTTTT.

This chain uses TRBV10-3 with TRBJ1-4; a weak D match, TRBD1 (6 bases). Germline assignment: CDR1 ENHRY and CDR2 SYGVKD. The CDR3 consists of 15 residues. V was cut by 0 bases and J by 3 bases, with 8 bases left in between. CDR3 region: CAISESDSPNEKLFF. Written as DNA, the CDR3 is TGTGCCATCAGTGAGTCGGACAGCCCTAATGAAAAACTGTTTTTT.

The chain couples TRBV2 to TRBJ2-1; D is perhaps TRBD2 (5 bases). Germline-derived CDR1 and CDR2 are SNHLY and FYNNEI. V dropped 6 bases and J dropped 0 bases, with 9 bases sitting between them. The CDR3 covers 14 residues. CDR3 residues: CASSATSSYNEQFF. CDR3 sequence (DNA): TGTGCCAGCAGCGCTACTAGCTCCTACAATGAGCAGTTCTTC.

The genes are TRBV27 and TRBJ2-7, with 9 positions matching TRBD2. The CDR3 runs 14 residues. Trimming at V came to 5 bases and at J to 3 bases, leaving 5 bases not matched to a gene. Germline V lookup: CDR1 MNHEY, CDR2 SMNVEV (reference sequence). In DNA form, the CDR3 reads TGTGCCAGCAGTCTACAGACTAGCGGCTACGAGCAGTACTTC. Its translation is CASSLQTSGYEQYF.

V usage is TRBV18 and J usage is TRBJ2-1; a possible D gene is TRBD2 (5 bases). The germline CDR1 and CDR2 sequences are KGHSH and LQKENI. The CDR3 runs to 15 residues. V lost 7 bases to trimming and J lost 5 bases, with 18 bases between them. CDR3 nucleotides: TGTGCCAGCTTAACTAGAGTGAACGATAACAATGAGCAGTTCTTC. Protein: CASLTRVNDNNEQFF.

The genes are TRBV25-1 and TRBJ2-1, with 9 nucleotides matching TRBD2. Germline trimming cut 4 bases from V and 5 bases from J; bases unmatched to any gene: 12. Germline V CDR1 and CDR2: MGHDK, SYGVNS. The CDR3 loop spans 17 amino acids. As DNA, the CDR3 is TGTGCCAGCAGTGCGTTGAAGACGTCTAGCGGGAACAATGAGCAGTTCTTC. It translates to CASSALKTSSGNNEQFF.

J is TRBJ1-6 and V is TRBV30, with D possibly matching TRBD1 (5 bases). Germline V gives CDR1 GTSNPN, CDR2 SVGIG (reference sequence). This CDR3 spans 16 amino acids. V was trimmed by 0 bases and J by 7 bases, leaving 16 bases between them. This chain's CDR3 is CAWSVSWGRGNSPLHF. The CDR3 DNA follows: TGTGCCTGGAGTGTATCATGGGGACGAGGGAATTCACCCCTCCACTTT.

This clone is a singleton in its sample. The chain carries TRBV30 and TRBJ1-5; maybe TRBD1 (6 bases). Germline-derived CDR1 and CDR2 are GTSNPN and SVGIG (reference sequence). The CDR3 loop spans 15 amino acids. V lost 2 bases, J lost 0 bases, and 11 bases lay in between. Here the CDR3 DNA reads TGTGCCTGGAGTCCAGGGGATTATAGCAATCAGCCCCAGCATTTT. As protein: CAWSPGDYSNQPQHF.

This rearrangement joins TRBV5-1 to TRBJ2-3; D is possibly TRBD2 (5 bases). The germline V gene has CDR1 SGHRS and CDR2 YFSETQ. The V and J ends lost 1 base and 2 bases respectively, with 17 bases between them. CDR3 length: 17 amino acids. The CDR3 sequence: CASSLWVWESLTDTQYF. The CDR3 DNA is TGCGCCAGCAGCTTGTGGGTATGGGAGAGCCTCACAGATACGCAGTATTTT.

CDR3 sequence: CASSQQGNGYTF. CDR3 DNA sequence: TGTGCCAGCAGCCAGCAGGGGAACGGCTACACCTTC. The V gene is TRBV16, the J gene TRBJ1-2, with D perhaps matching TRBD1 (6 bases). V gave up 3 bases and J gave up 8 bases, with 10 bases separating them. Germline V gene sequence: CDR1 KGHSY, CDR2 FQNENV. There are 12 residues in the CDR3.

The CDR3 coding sequence is TGTGCCAGCAGTTTAGAGGGCAGGGGGGCCTACGAGCAGTACTTC. The encoded protein is CASSLEGRGAYEQYF. This chain connects TRBV27 to TRBJ2-7, with a possible D match to TRBD1 (7 bases). Germline CDR1 is MNHEY and CDR2 is SMNVEV (reference sequence). This CDR3 contains 15 residues. V lost 2 bases, J lost 2 bases, and 13 bases lay in between.

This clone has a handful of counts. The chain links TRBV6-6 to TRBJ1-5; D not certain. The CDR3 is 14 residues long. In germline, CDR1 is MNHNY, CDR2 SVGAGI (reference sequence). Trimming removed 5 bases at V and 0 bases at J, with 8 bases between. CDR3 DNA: TGTGCCAGCAGTCGATCTTATAGCAATCAGCCCCAGCATTTT. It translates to CASSRSYSNQPQHF.

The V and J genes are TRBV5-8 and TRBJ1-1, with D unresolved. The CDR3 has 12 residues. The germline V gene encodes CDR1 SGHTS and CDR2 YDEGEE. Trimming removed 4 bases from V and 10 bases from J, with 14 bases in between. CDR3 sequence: CASSPLELRAFF. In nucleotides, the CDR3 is TGTGCCAGCAGCCCGCTGGAGCTGCGAGCTTTCTTT.

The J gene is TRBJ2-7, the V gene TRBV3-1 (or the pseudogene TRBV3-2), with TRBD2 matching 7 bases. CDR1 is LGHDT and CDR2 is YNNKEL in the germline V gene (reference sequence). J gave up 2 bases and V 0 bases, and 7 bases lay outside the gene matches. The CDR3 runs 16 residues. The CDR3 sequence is CASSQERLAGTYEQYF. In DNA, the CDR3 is TGTGCCAGCAGCCAAGAGAGGTTAGCGGGCACCTACGAGCAGTACTTC.

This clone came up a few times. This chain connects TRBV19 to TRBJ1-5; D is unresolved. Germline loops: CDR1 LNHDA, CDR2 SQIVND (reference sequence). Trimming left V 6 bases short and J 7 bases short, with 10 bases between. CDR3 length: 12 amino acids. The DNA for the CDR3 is TGTGCCAGTAGAGACACTAGCCAGCCCCAGCATTTT. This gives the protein CASRDTSQPQHF.